What follows are 30 T cell receptor beta chains derived from one specimen sequenced in a study of blood T cell repertoires in COVID-19. Data came from immunoSEQ multiplex PCR; TCRdb stores just in-frame clones and leaves some out. The sample lists over 250,000 clones, roughly 90% occurring once. The sequenced sample consisted of peripheral blood. These receptors came from a woman in her seventies with COVID-19, enrolled during active disease.

By sample fraction, this clone is medium-sized. V is TRBV9 and J is TRBJ2-5, with D possibly TRBD2 on 5 matching bases. This CDR3 has 16 amino acids. V was cut by 0 bases and J by 5 bases, with 17 bases left in between. Looked up from germline, CDR1 is SGDLS and CDR2 is YYNGEE. The CDR3 sequence is CASSVASREVGETQYF. In DNA, the CDR3 is TGTGCCAGCAGCGTAGCGTCGAGGGAAGTAGGGGAGACCCAGTACTTC.

J is TRBJ1-5 and V is TRBV4-2; 8 bases map to TRBD1. The CDR3 runs 17 residues. Germline lookup yields CDR1 LGHNA and CDR2 YNFKEQ. Trimming removed 0 bases from V and 7 bases from J; junction bases left unmatched: 11. The CDR3 sequence: CASSQDRTGLVGQPQHF. Written as DNA, the CDR3 is TGTGCCAGCAGCCAAGATCGGACAGGGTTGGTCGGACAGCCCCAGCATTTT.

This rearrangement joins TRBV18 to TRBJ2-7; D is perhaps TRBD1 (5 bases). V was shortened by 1 base and J by 0 bases, with 10 bases between the two germline ends. Germline V gives CDR1 KGHSH, CDR2 LQKENI. The CDR3 sequence is 15 residues long. Here the CDR3 reads CASSPQAGPSYEQYF. DNA of the CDR3: TGTGCCAGCTCACCACAGGCAGGGCCCTCCTACGAGCAGTACTTC. Full variable domain (missing parts from reference TRBV18 and TRBJ2-7): NAGVMQNPRHLVRRRGQEARLRCSPMKGHSHVYWYRQLPEEGLKFMVYLQKENIIDESGMPKERFSAEFPKEGPSILRIQQVVRGDSAAYFCASSPQAGPSYEQYFGPGTRLTVT.

This chain joins TRBV5-4 and TRBJ1-3, with 7 nucleotides matching TRBD1. Unmatched junction bases numbered 8, after V lost 0 bases and J lost 8 bases. The germline V gene encodes CDR1 SGHNT and CDR2 YYREEE (reference sequence). This CDR3 is built from 15 residues. CDR3 nucleotides: TGTGCCAGCAGCTTGGGACAGGGACCGGGGTACACCATATATTTT. Residues: CASSLGQGPGYTIYF.

This clone occurred a few times. The rearrangement links TRBV29-1 to TRBJ2-2, with 8 nucleotides matching TRBD1. Germline V gene lookup returns CDR1 SQVTM and CDR2 ANQGSEA. The ends lost 1 base at V and 4 bases at J; junction bases unmatched: 11. The CDR3 contains 17 residues. The CDR3 here is CSVEVSPTGVRTGELFF. The DNA of the CDR3 is TGCAGCGTTGAAGTTTCTCCGACAGGGGTGCGCACCGGGGAGCTGTTTTTT.

This sequence joins TRBV5-1 and TRBJ1-2; TRBD1 matches at 7 bases. Unmatched junction bases numbered 8, after V lost 4 bases and J lost 2 bases. Germline CDR1 SGHRS, CDR2 YFSETQ. The CDR3 is 15 amino acids. The CDR3 loop is CASSPTGTDNYGYTF. DNA for the CDR3: TGCGCCAGCAGCCCCACCGGGACAGACAACTATGGCTACACCTTC.

The chain is built from TRBV2 and TRBJ1-2; the D gene is possibly TRBD1 (6 bases). V shed 1 base and J shed 2 bases, with 11 bases lying between them. This CDR3 spans 15 amino acids. From germline, CDR1 is SNHLY and CDR2 FYNNEI. The CDR3 DNA reads TGTGCCAGCAGTGAAGACAGGGTAGAGAACTATGGCTACACCTTC. Its protein is CASSEDRVENYGYTF.

The rearrangement joins TRBV15 to TRBJ1-5; D might be TRBD1 (5 bases). V lost 0 bases to trimming and J lost 4 bases, with 13 bases between them. This CDR3 is built from 16 residues. Germline lookup yields CDR1 LNHNV and CDR2 YYDKDF (reference sequence). CDR3: CATSREGTGINQPQHF. The CDR3 bases are TGTGCCACCAGCAGAGAGGGGACTGGGATAAATCAGCCCCAGCATTTT.

The rearrangement uses TRBV21-1 and TRBJ1-4; the D call TRBD1 from the table was never checked on the DNA. TRBV21-1 is an annotated pseudogene. The CDR3 runs 14 residues. The CDR3 coding sequence is TGTGCCAGCAGCACCACAGGGGTAAATGAAAAACTGTTTTTT. Protein sequence: CASSTTGVNEKLFF.

The V and J genes are TRBV19 and TRBJ1-1, with no clear D. The germline V and J ends were trimmed by 2 bases and 0 bases, with 10 bases remaining between them. The CDR3 consists of 15 residues. Germline loops: CDR1 LNHDA, CDR2 SQIVND (reference sequence). The CDR3 protein is CASSISGEVNTEAFF. For the CDR3, the DNA is TGTGCCAGTAGTATAAGCGGGGAGGTGAACACTGAAGCTTTCTTT.

The rearrangement uses TRBV3-1 (or the pseudogene TRBV3-2) and TRBJ2-7, with D tentatively TRBD1 (6 bases). This CDR3 has 13 amino acids. V was trimmed by 2 bases and J by 6 bases, leaving 11 bases between them. From germline, CDR1 is LGHDT and CDR2 YNNKEL (reference sequence). CDR3 in DNA: TGTGCCAGCAGCCAATCGACAGGTGGCGAGCAGTACTTC. This codes for CASSQSTGGEQYF.

The chain employs TRBV6-5 and TRBJ2-7; D is uncertain. CDR1 is MNHEY, CDR2 SVGAGI, per germline. The CDR3 runs 15 residues. V shed 6 bases and J shed 3 bases, with 18 bases lying between them. The DNA for the CDR3 is TGTGCCAGCAGAAATAGTCTCAAGAATAACTACGAGCAGTACTTC. Translated: CASRNSLKNNYEQYF.

This chain uses TRBV29-1 with TRBJ2-3; 7 bases align to TRBD1. Germline V gene sequence: CDR1 SQVTM, CDR2 ANQGSEA. CDR3 length equals 14 residues. Trimming took 5 bases from V and 3 from J; bases not matched to a gene: 8. The CDR3 DNA sequence: TGCAGCGTTACACAGGGGTCGAGGACAGATACGCAGTATTTT. Protein product: CSVTQGSRTDTQYF.

J is TRBJ1-2 and V is TRBV5-6; no clear D gene. Trimming stripped 2 bases from V and 3 bases from J, with 11 bases between. The CDR3 is 14 residues long. Germline V lookup: CDR1 SGHDT, CDR2 YYEEEE. The CDR3: CASSFRGADYGYTF. The CDR3 DNA reads TGTGCCAGCAGCTTTCGCGGCGCGGACTATGGCTACACCTTC.

The V gene is TRBV6-2 or TRBV6-3, the J gene TRBJ2-7; D unresolved. Deletions cut 2 bases from V and 1 base from J, with 6 bases between. The germline V gene encodes CDR1 MNHEY and CDR2 SVGEGT. The CDR3 consists of 13 residues. CDR3 sequence reads: CASSYKASYEQYF. The CDR3 coding sequence is TGTGCCAGCAGTTACAAAGCATCCTACGAGCAGTACTTC.

This sequence joins TRBV10-2 and TRBJ1-2; TRBD1 aligns across 7 bases. Germline V lookup: CDR1 WSHSY, CDR2 SAAADI. Trimming at V came to 6 bases and at J to 7 bases, leaving 8 bases not matched to a gene. The CDR3 loop spans 13 amino acids. CDR3 loop: CASRDGQVGGYTF. CDR3 in DNA: TGCGCCAGCAGGGATGGACAGGTCGGTGGCTACACCTTC.

The chain employs TRBV28 and TRBJ2-1, with 8 bases matching TRBD2. Germline lookup yields CDR1 MDHEN and CDR2 SYDVKM. There are 18 residues in the CDR3. V shed 0 bases, J shed 8 bases, and the junction held 15 bases outside the gene matches. CDR3: CASSLWAPQRGPQDEQFF. CDR3 DNA: TGTGCCAGCAGTTTATGGGCCCCCCAGCGGGGGCCGCAGGATGAGCAGTTCTTC.

In its sample, this clone was seen many times. J is TRBJ1-1 and V is TRBV3-1 (or the pseudogene TRBV3-2); no clear D. V gave up 1 base and J gave up 4 bases, with 7 bases separating them. The CDR3 totals 13 residues. Germline V lookup: CDR1 LGHDT, CDR2 YNNKEL (reference sequence). Here the CDR3 DNA reads TGTGCCAGCAGCCAAGTGAGGGCCACTGAAGCTTTCTTT. Its protein product is CASSQVRATEAFF.

About this clone itself: At one end, the junction sequence differs from germline, possibly due to a read error. The gene calls are TRBV2 and TRBJ2-1, with TRBD2 matching over 9 bases. This CDR3 is built from 12 residues. Per the germline V gene, CDR1 is SNHLY and CDR2 is FYNNEI. In nucleotides, the CDR3 is TGTGCCAGCAATGGGCTAGCGGGGCCCGGGATCTTC. Amino acid sequence: CASNGLAGPGIF. The variable domain in full, completed from reference TRBV2 and TRBJ2-1, reads EPEVTQTPSHQVTQMGQEVILRCVPISNHLYFYWYRQILGQKVEFLVSFYNNEISEKSEIFDDQFSVERPDGSNFTLKIRSTKLEDSAMYFCASNGLAGPGIFGPGTRLTVL.

This chain uses TRBV30 with TRBJ2-3; TRBD1 agrees at 11 bases. This CDR3 spans 13 amino acids. The trim removed 5 bases at V and 3 bases at J, leaving 1 base unmatched. Germline CDR1 is GTSNPN and CDR2 is SVGIG (reference sequence). For the CDR3, the DNA is TGTGCCTGGGGGACAGGGGGGACAGATACGCAGTATTTT. Translating it yields CAWGTGGTDTQYF.

The chain joins TRBV14 to TRBJ2-1, with D possibly matching TRBD2 (7 bases). The CDR3 runs 18 residues. CDR1 is SGHDN, CDR2 FVKESK, per germline. V lost 3 bases, J lost 0 bases, and 18 bases lay in between. This chain's CDR3 is CASSQWDSAGASYNEQFF. CDR3 bases: TGTGCCAGCAGCCAGTGGGATTCGGCGGGGGCCTCCTACAATGAGCAGTTCTTC.

CDR3 sequence reads: CASSLRGNEQYF. CDR3 sequence (DNA): TGTGCCAGCAGTTTAAGAGGAAACGAGCAGTACTTC. This chain joins TRBV27 and TRBJ2-7; D uncertain. The CDR3 is 12 residues long. The V end lost 2 bases, the J end lost 5 bases, and 7 bases lay between the germline ends. CDR1 is MNHEY and CDR2 is SMNVEV in the germline V gene (reference sequence).

V usage is TRBV4-3 and J usage is TRBJ1-3; D possibly corresponds to TRBD1 (5 bases). The CDR3 has 15 amino acids. Trimming removed 1 base from V and 2 bases from J, with 9 bases in between. The V gene's germline CDR1 is LGHNA and CDR2 YSLEER. The CDR3 coding sequence is TGCGCCAGCAGCCAAGCAGGGAACACTGGAAACACCATATATTTT. It specifies CASSQAGNTGNTIYF.

The chain has TRBV27 and TRBJ2-1, with unresolved D. Germline V gene data show CDR1 as MNHEY and CDR2 as SMNVEV (reference sequence). V lost 5 bases to trimming and J lost 2 bases, with 7 bases between them. The CDR3 length is 13 residues. CDR3 nucleotides: TGTGCCAGCAGTGTAACTACCTACAATGAGCAGTTCTTC. Its protein product is CASSVTTYNEQFF.

This sequence joins TRBV7-2 and TRBJ1-1; no definite D call. The V end lost 2 bases, the J end lost 5 bases, and 12 bases lay between the germline ends. Germline loops: CDR1 SGHTA, CDR2 FQGNSA. The CDR3 runs 14 residues. The DNA of the CDR3 is TGTGCCAGCAGCTTAAAAGGGTCGGGGACTGAAGCTTTCTTT. Encoded protein: CASSLKGSGTEAFF.

The rearrangement uses TRBV18 and TRBJ1-5, with TRBD1 matching over 7 bases. Trimming cost V 3 bases and J 3 bases; bases outside gene matches: 2. The CDR3 loop spans 14 amino acids. Germline V gene sequence: CDR1 KGHSH, CDR2 LQKENI. The DNA for the CDR3 is TGTGCCAGCTCACCGGGACAGCTCAATCAGCCCCAGCATTTT. This gives the protein CASSPGQLNQPQHF.

The chain carries TRBV9 and TRBJ2-2, with 8 bases lining up with TRBD1. Trimming cost V 3 bases and J 2 bases; bases outside gene matches: 6. Looked up from germline, CDR1 is SGDLS and CDR2 is YYNGEE. The CDR3 totals 16 residues. CDR3 sequence (DNA): TGTGCCAGCAGCGGTAACAGGGGGATTAACACCGGGGAGCTGTTTTTT. It yields the protein CASSGNRGINTGELFF.

This clone occurred a few times. This chain connects TRBV29-1 to TRBJ1-2; no clear D gene. V was clipped by 4 bases and J by 4 bases, with 4 bases between them. The germline V gene encodes CDR1 SQVTM and CDR2 ANQGSEA. The CDR3 has 10 residues. This CDR3 reads CSVASYGYTF. The CDR3 nucleotides read TGCAGCGTTGCCTCCTATGGCTACACCTTC.

CDR3 DNA sequence: TGTGCCAGTAGTATGGGGACAGGGTCAGGGGCCAACGTCCTGACTTTC. Translation gives CASSMGTGSGANVLTF. The J gene is TRBJ2-6, the V gene TRBV19, with 9 bases fitting TRBD1. With V trimmed by 3 bases and J by 4 bases, 4 bases remained unmatched. Germline assignment: CDR1 LNHDA and CDR2 SQIVND (reference sequence). The CDR3 runs 16 residues.

The chain is built from TRBV27 and TRBJ1-5; 11 bases are shared with TRBD1. The germline gives CDR1 MNHEY, CDR2 SMNVEV (reference sequence). V gave up 3 bases and J gave up 6 bases; unmatched junction bases: 7. The CDR3 runs 16 residues. This CDR3 reads CASSFWTGGAGQPQHF. The CDR3 nucleotides read TGTGCCAGCAGTTTCTGGACAGGGGGCGCGGGTCAGCCCCAGCATTTT.